This T cell receptor (beta chain) was identified in a study of identical twins. Whole-study findings and limits: Sequences that were beta out-of-frame showed weaker excess twin sharing.

TCRdb passed the 5' RACE reads through MiXCR, listing each CDR3 protein once. This table holds approximately 490,000 distinct CDR3 sequences, around 22% found once. This clonotype was counted only a few times. Its specificity is not known. The same specimen was also included in a second study, on yellow fever vaccine responses in identical twins. Per that study: Reportedly, twins' vaccine T cell responses looked partly convergent and partly personalized.

The specimen sequenced was CD4+ T cells sorted from blood. This sequence originates from a young woman in good health.

CDR3 loop: CASDTLAGTSYNEQFF. The CDR3 DNA follows: TGCGCCAGCGACACCTTAGCGGGGACCTCCTACAATGAGCAGTTCTTC. The genes are TRBV5-1 and TRBJ2-1; 8 bases fit TRBD2. V was clipped by 7 bases and J by 0 bases; unmatched bases: 9. The CDR3 is made up of 16 amino acids. Germline assignment: CDR1 SGHRS and CDR2 YFSETQ.